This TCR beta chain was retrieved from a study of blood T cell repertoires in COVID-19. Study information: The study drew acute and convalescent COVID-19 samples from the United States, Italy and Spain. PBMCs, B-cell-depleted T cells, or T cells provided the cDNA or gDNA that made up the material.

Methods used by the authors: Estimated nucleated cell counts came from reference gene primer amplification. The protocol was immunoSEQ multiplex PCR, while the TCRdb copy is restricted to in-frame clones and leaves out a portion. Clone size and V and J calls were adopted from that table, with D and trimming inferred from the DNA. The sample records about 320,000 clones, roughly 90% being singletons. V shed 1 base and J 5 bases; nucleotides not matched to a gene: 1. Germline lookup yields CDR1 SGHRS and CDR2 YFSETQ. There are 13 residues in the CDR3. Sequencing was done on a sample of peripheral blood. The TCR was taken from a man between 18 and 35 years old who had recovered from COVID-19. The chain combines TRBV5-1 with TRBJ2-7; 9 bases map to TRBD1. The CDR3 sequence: CASSLRTGDEQYF. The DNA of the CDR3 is TGCGCCAGCAGCTTGCGGACAGGGGACGAGCAGTACTTC.